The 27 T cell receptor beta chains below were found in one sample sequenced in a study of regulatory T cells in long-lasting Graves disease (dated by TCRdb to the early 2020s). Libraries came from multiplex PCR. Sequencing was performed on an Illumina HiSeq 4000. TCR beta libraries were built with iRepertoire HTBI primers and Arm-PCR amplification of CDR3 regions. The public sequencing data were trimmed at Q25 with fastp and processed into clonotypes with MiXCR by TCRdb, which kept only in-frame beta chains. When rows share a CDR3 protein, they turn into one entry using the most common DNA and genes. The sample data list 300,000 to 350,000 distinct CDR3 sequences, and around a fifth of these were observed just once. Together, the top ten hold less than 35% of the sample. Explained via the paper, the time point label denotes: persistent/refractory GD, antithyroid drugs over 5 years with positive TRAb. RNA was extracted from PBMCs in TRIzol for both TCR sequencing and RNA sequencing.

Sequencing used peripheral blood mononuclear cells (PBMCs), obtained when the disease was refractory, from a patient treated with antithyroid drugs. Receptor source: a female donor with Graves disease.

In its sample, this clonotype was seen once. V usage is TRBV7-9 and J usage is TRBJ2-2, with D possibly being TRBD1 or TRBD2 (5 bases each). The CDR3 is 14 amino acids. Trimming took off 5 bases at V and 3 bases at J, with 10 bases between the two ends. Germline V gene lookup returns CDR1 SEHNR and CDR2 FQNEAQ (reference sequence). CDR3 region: CASSPPGHTGELFF. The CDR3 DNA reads TGTGCCAGCAGCCCACCGGGGCACACCGGGGAGCTGTTTTTT.

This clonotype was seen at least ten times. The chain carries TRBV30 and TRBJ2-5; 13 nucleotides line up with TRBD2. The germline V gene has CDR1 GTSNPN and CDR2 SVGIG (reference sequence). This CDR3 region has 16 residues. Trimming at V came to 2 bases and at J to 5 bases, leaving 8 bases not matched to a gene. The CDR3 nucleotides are TGTGCCTGGAGTATGCCGCCGGGACTAGCGGGGGAGACCCAGTACTTC. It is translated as CAWSMPPGLAGETQYF. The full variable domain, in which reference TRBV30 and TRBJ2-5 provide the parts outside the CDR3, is SQTIHQWPATLVQPVGSPLSLECTVEGTSNPNLYWYRQAAGRGLQLLFYSVGIGQISSEVPQNLSASRPQDRQFILSSKKLLLSDSGFYLCAWSMPPGLAGETQYFGPGTRLLVL.

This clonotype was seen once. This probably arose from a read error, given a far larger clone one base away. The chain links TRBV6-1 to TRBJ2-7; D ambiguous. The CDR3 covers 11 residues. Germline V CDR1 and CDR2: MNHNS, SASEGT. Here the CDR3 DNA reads TGTGCCAACAGTTACGGGTACGAGCAGTACTTC. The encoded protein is CANSYGYEQYF.

CDR3 sequence: CASSELTGHQPQHF. CDR3 DNA sequence: TGTGCCAGCAGTGAGCTGACAGGACATCAGCCCCAGCATTTT. This sequence joins TRBV6-1 and TRBJ1-5; possible D gene TRBD1, 6 bases. V was shortened by 3 bases and J by 5 bases, with 11 bases between the two germline ends. The CDR3 runs to 14 residues. Germline loops: CDR1 MNHNS, CDR2 SASEGT.

CDR3 amino acids: CASSFQGSTNSPLHF. The CDR3 region has the DNA TGTGCCAGCAGCTTTCAGGGATCGACAAATTCACCCCTCCACTTT. This chain links TRBV5-4 with TRBJ1-6; the D gene is possibly TRBD1 (5 bases). Germline values: CDR1 SGHNT, CDR2 YYREEE (reference sequence). The CDR3 is made up of 15 amino acids. V shed 2 bases and J shed 7 bases, with 13 bases lying between them.

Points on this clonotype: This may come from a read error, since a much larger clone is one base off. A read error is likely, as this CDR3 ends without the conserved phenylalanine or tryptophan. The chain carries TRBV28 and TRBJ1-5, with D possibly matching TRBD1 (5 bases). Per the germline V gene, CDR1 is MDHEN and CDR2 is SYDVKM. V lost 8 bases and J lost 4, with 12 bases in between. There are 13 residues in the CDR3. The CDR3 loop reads CASRMGGNQPQHL. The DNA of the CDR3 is TGTGCCAGCCGTATGGGGGGAAATCAGCCCCAGCATCTT.

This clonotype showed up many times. CDR3 residues: CASSLLDPFDLDRVEQFF. The CDR3 bases are TGTGCCAGCAGTCTACTCGATCCCTTCGACCTCGACAGGGTCGAGCAGTTCTTC. The gene calls are TRBV12-3 or TRBV12-4 and TRBJ2-1; 7 bases fit TRBD1. The ends lost 5 bases at V and 10 bases at J; junction bases unmatched: 23. The CDR3 has 18 residues.

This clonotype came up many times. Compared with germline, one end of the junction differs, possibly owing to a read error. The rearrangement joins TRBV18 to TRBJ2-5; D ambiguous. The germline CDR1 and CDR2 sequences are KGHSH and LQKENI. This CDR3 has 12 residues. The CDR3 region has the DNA TGTGCCGGCTCGTCGGATCTGGGGACCCAGTACTTC. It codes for CAGSSDLGTQYF.

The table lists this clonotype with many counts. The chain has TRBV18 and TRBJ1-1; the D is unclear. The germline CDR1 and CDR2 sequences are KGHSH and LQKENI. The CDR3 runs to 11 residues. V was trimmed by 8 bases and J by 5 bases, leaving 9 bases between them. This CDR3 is CASQRETEAFF. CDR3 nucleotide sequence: TGTGCCAGCCAAAGGGAGACTGAAGCTTTCTTT.

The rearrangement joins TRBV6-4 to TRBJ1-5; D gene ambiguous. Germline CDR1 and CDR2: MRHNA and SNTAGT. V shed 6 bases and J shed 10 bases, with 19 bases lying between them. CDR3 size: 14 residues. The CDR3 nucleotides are TGTGCCAGCAGCAAAGACGGTGTTCGACGCCCCCAGCATTTT. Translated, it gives CASSKDGVRRPQHF.

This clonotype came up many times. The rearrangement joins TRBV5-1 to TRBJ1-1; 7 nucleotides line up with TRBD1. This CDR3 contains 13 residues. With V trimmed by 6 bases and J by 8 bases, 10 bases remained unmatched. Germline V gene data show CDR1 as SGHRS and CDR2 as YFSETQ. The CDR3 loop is CASTFQGGTEAFF. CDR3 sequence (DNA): TGCGCCAGCACCTTCCAAGGGGGCACGGAAGCTTTCTTT.

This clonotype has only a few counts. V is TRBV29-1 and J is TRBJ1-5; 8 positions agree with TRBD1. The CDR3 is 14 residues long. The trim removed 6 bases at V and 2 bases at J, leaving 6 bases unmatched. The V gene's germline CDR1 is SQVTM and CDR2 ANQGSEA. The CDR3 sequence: CSVRTGPGNQPQHF. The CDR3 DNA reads TGCAGCGTAAGGACAGGGCCTGGCAATCAGCCCCAGCATTTT.

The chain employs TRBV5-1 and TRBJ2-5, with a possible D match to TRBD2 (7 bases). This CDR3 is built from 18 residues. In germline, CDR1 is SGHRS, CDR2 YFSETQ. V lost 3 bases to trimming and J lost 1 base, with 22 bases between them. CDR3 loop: CASSSGTSGTLPQETQYF. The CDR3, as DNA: TGCGCCAGCAGCTCCGGGACAAGCGGGACCCTCCCCCAAGAGACCCAGTACTTC.

CDR3 loop: CASSTRTGRNYGYTF. The CDR3 DNA reads TGTGCCAGTAGTACCCGGACAGGGAGGAACTATGGCTACACCTTC. The chain links TRBV19 to TRBJ1-2; TRBD1 agrees at 8 bases. Per germline, CDR1 LNHDA and CDR2 SQIVND (reference sequence). There are 15 residues in the CDR3. Losses at the gene ends were 4 bases for V and 2 bases for J; bases not matched to a gene: 6. Variable domain in full (rest from reference TRBV19 and TRBJ1-2): DGGITQSPKYLFRKEGQNVTLSCEQNLNHDAMYWYRQDPGQGLRLIYYSQIVNDFQKGDIAEGYSVSREKKESFPLTVTSAQKNPTAFYLCASSTRTGRNYGYTFGSGTRLTVV.

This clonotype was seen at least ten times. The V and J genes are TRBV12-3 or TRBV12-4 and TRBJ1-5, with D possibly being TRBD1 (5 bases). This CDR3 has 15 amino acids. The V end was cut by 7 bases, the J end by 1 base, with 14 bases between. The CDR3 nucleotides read TGTGCCAGCACTTCGGGGCGAGTAAGCAATCAGCCCCAGCATTTT. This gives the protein CASTSGRVSNQPQHF.

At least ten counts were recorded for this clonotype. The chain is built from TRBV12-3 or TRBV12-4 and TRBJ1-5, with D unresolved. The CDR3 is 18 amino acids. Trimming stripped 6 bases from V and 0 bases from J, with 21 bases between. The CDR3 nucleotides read TGTGCCAGCAGCTCAACCACCAGAACCAGAGCTAGCAATCAGCCCCAGCATTTT. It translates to CASSSTTRTRASNQPQHF.

The CDR3 DNA reads as TGTGCCAGCAGCGCATTGACAGGGGGGGATCAGCCCCAGCATTTT. It codes for CASSALTGGDQPQHF. The gene calls are TRBV7-9 and TRBJ1-5; 9 nucleotides line up with TRBD1. The CDR3 contains 15 residues. Germline CDR1 reads SEHNR; CDR2 reads FQNEAQ (reference sequence). J gave up 5 bases and V 5 bases, and 7 bases lay outside the gene matches. The variable domain in full, completed from reference TRBV7-9 and TRBJ1-5, reads DTGVSQNPRHKITKRGQNVTFRCDPISEHNRLYWYRQTLGQGPEFLTYFQNEAQLEKSRLLSDRFSAERPKGSFSTLEIQRTEQGDSAMYLCASSALTGGDQPQHFGDGTRLSIL.

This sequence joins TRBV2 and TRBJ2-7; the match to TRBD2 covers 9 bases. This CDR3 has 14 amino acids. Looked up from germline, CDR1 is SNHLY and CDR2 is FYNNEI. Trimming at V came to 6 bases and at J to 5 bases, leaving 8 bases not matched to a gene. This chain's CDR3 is CASSESGRSHEQYF. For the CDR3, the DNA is TGTGCCAGCAGCGAGAGCGGGAGGTCCCACGAGCAGTACTTC.

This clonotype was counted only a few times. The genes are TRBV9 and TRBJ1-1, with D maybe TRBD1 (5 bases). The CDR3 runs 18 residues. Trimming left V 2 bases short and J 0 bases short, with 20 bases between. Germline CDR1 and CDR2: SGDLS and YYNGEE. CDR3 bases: TGTGCCAGCAGCGTGGGGGTTGGGAGCCCAAACCTGAACACTGAAGCTTTCTTT. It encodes CASSVGVGSPNLNTEAFF.

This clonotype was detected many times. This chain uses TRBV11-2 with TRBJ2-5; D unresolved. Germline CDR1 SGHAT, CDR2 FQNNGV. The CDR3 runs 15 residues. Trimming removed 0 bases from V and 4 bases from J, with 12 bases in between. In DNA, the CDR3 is TGTGCCAGCAGCTTAGACTATGCTACCGGAGAGACCCAGTACTTC. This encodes CASSLDYATGETQYF. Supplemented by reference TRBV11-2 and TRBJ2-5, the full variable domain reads EAGVAQSPRYKIIEKRQSVAFWCNPISGHATLYWYQQILGQGPKLLIQFQNNGVVDDSQLPKDRFSAERLKGVDSTLKIQPAKLEDSAVYLCASSLDYATGETQYFGPGTRLLVL.

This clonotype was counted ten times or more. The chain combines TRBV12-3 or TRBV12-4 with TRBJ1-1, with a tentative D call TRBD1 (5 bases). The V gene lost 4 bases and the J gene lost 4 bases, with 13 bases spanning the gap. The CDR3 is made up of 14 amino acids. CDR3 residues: CASSSLGGGTEAFF. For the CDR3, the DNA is TGTGCCAGCAGTTCCCTGGGGGGGGGCACTGAAGCTTTCTTT.

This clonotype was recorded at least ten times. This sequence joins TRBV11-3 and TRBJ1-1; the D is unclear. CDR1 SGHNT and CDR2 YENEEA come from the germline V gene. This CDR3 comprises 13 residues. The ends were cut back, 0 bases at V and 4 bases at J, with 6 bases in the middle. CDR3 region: CASSLDIVTEAFF. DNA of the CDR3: TGTGCCAGCAGCTTAGACATCGTCACTGAAGCTTTCTTT. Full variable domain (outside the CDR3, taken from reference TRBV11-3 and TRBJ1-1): EAGVVQSPRYKIIEKKQPVAFWCNPISGHNTLYWYLQNLGQGPELLIRYENEEAVDDSQLPKDRFSAERLKGVDSTLKIQPAELGDSAVYLCASSLDIVTEAFFGQGTRLTVV.

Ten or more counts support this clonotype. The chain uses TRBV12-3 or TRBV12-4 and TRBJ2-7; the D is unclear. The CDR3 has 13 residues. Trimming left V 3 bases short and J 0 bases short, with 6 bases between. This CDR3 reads CASSFADSYEQYF. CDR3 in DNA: TGTGCCAGCAGTTTTGCGGACTCCTACGAGCAGTACTTC.

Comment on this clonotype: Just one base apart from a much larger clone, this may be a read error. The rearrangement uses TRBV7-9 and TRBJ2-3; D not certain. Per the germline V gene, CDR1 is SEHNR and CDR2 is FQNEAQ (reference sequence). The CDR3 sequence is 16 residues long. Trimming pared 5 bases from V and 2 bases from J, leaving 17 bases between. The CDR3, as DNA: TGTGCCAGCAGCATCCTCTCCAGCGCACCCACAGATACGCAGTATTTT. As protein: CASSILSSAPTDTQYF.

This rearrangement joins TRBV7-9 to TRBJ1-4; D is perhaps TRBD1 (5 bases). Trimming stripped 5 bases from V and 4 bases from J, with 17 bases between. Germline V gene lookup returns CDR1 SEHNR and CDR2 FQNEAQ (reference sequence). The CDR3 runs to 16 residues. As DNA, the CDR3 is TGTGCCAGCAGCCCGGAGATGGGGGTACTTAATGAAAAACTGTTTTTT. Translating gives CASSPEMGVLNEKLFF.

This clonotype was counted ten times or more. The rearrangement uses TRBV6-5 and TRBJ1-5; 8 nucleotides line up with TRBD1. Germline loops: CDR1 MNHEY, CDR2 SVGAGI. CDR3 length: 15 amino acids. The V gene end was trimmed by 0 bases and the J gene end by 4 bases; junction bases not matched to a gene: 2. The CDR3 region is CASSYSDRGNQPQHF. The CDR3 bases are TGTGCCAGCAGTTACTCCGACAGGGGAAATCAGCCCCAGCATTTT.

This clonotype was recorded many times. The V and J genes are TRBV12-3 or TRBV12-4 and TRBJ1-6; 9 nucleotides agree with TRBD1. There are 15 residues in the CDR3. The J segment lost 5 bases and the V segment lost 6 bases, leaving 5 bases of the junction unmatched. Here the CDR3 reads CASRRTGGDNSPLHF. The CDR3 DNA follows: TGTGCCAGCAGGCGCACAGGGGGCGATAATTCACCCCTCCACTTT.